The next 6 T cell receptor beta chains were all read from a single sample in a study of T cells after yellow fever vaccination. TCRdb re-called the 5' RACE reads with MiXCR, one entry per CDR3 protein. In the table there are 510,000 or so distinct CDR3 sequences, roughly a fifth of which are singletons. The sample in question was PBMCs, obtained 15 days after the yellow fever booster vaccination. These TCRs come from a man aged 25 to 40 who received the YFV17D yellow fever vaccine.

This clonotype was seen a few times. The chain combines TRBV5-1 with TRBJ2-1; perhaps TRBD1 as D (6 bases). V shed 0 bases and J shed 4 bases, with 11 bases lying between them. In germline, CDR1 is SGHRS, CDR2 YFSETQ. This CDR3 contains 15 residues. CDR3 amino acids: CASSLELQGYNEQFF. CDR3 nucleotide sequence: TGCGCCAGCAGCTTGGAACTCCAGGGGTACAATGAGCAGTTCTTC.

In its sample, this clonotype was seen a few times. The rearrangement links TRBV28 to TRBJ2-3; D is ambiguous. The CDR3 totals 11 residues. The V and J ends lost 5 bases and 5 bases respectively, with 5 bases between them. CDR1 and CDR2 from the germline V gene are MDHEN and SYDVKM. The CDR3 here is CASSRIDTQYF. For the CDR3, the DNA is TGTGCCAGCAGTCGAATAGATACGCAGTATTTT. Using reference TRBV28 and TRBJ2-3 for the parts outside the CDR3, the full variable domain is DVKVTQSSRYLVKRTGEKVFLECVQDMDHENMFWYRQDPGLGLRLIYFSYDVKMKEKGDIPEGYSVSREKKERFSLILESASTNQTSMYLCASSRIDTQYFGPGTRLTVL.

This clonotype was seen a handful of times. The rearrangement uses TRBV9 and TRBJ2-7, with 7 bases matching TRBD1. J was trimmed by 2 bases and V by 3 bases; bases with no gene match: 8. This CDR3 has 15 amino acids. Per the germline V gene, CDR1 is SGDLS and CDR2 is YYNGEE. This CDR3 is CASSAGQTEAYEQYF. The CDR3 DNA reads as TGTGCCAGCAGCGCGGGACAGACCGAGGCCTACGAGCAGTACTTC.

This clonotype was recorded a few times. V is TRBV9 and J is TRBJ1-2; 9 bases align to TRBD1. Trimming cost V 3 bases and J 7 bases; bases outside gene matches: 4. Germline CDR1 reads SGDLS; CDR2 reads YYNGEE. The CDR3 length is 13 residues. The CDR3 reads CASSGTGAFGYTF. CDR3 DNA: TGTGCCAGCAGCGGGACAGGGGCCTTTGGCTACACCTTC.

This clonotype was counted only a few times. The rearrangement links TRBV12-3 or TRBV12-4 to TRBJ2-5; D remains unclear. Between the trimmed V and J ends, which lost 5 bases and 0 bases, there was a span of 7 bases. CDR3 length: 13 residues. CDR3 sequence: CASSPEYQETQYF. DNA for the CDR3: TGTGCCAGCAGTCCAGAGTACCAAGAGACCCAGTACTTC.

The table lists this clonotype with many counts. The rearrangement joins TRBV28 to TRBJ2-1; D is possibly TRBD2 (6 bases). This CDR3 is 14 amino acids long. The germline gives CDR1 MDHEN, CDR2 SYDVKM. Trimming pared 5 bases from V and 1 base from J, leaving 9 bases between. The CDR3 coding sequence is TGTGCCAGCAGTGGTGGGGGGTCCTACAATGAGCAGTTCTTC. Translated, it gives CASSGGGSYNEQFF. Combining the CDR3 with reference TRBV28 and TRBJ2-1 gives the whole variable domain DVKVTQSSRYLVKRTGEKVFLECVQDMDHENMFWYRQDPGLGLRLIYFSYDVKMKEKGDIPEGYSVSREKKERFSLILESASTNQTSMYLCASSGGGSYNEQFFGPGTRLTVL.